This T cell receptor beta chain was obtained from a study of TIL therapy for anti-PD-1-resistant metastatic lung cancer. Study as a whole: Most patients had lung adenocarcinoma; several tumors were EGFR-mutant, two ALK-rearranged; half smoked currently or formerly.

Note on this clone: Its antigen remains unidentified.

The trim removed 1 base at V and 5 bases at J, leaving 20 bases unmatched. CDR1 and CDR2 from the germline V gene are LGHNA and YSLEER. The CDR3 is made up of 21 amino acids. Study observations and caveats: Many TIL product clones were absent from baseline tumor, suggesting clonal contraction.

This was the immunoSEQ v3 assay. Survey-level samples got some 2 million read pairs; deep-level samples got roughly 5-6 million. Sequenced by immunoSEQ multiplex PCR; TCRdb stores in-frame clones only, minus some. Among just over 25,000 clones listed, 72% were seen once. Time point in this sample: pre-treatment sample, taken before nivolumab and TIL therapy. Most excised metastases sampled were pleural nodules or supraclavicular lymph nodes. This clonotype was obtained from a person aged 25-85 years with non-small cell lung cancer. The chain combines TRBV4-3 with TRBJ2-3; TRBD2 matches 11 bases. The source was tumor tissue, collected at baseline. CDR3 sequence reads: CASSQVKVAGGPAVYIDTQYF. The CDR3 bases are TGCGCCAGCAGCCAAGTAAAGGTAGCGGGGGGGCCCGCGGTTTATATAGATACGCAGTATTTT.